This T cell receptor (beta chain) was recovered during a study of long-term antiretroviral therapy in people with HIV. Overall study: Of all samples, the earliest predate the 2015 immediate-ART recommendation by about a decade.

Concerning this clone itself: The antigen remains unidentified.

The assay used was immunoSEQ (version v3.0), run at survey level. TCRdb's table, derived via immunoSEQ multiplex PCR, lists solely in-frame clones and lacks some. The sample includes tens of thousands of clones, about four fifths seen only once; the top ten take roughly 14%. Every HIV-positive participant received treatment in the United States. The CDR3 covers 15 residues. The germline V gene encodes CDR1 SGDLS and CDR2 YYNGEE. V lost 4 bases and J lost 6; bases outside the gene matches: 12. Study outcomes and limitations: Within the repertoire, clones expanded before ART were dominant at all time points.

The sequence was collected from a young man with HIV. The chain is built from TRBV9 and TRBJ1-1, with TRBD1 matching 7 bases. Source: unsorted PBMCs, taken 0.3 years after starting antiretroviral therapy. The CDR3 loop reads CASSSQTGSLSEAFF. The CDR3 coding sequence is TGTGCCAGCAGCAGTCAGACAGGGTCGTTGTCTGAAGCTTTCTTT.